This entry lists 23 T cell receptor beta chains sequenced from one sample in a study of PD-L1 blockade in urothelial cancer. Profiled with immunoSEQ multiplex PCR; TCRdb holds only in-frame clones, not every one. This table holds 35,000 to 40,000 clones, 80% to 95% found once. Sequenced material: PBMCs, taken around atezolizumab (anti-PD-L1) treatment. Source of these receptors: a man in his 70s with urothelial cancer.

This chain connects TRBV4-1 to TRBJ2-3, with 7 bases identical to TRBD2. CDR1 and CDR2 from the germline V gene are MGHRA and YSYEKL. Germline trimming cut 0 bases from V and 6 bases from J; bases unmatched to any gene: 9. The CDR3 runs to 16 residues. For the CDR3, the DNA is TGCGCCAGCAGCCAAGACAACGCGGGAGCTGGGGATACGCAGTATTTT. Its protein product is CASSQDNAGAGDTQYF.

The rearrangement uses TRBV6-1 and TRBJ1-2, with 8 bases matching TRBD1. The CDR3 has 17 amino acids. Germline trimming cut 4 bases from V and 0 bases from J; bases unmatched to any gene: 10. CDR1 MNHNS and CDR2 SASEGT come from the germline V gene. The chain's CDR3 is CASSGKGTGDSNYGYTF. The DNA for the CDR3 is TGTGCCAGCAGTGGTAAAGGGACAGGTGATTCTAACTATGGCTACACCTTC.

The CDR3 region is CASSSDAGTSAYNEQFF. The DNA of the CDR3 is TGCGCCAGCAGCTCGGACGCCGGGACTAGCGCCTACAATGAGCAGTTCTTC. This chain links TRBV5-1 with TRBJ2-1, with 10 positions matching TRBD2. The V gene's germline CDR1 is SGHRS and CDR2 YFSETQ. The CDR3 is 17 residues long. With V trimmed by 3 bases and J by 2 bases, 8 bases remained unmatched.

The gene calls are TRBV6-1 and TRBJ2-1; 9 positions agree with TRBD1. J gave up 0 bases and V 3 bases, and 9 bases lay outside the gene matches. Germline V gene sequence: CDR1 MNHNS, CDR2 SASEGT. The CDR3 runs 18 residues. The chain's CDR3 is CASSDLPGTGSSYNEQFF. CDR3 in DNA: TGTGCCAGCAGTGACTTACCCGGGACAGGGAGCTCCTACAATGAGCAGTTCTTC.

The rearrangement uses TRBV19 and TRBJ1-2; D unclear. Between the trimmed V and J ends, which lost 4 bases and 4 bases, there was a span of 10 bases. CDR1 and CDR2 (germline): LNHDA, SQIVND (reference sequence). This CDR3 comprises 13 residues. The CDR3 spells CASSSSGSYGYTF. The DNA of the CDR3 is TGTGCCAGTAGTAGCTCCGGGTCCTATGGCTACACCTTC.

V gene TRBV5-4 combines with J gene TRBJ2-5, with TRBD2 matching over 7 bases. Germline V gene sequence: CDR1 SGHNT, CDR2 YYREEE (reference sequence). The CDR3 sequence is 15 residues long. V dropped 2 bases and J dropped 5; count of bases not matched to a gene: 9. CDR3 in DNA: TGTGCCAGCAGCTTAGGCGCGGGAGCGGTGGAGACCCAGTACTTC. Its protein is CASSLGAGAVETQYF. The full variable domain, rest sourced from reference TRBV5-4 and TRBJ2-5, is ETGVTQSPTHLIKTRGQQVTLRCSSQSGHNTVSWYQQALGQGPQFIFQYYREEENGRGNFPPRFSGLQFPNYSSELNVNALELDDSALYLCASSLGAGAVETQYFGPGTRLLVL.

The gene calls are TRBV28 and TRBJ2-7; a weak D match, TRBD1 (6 bases). The ends were cut back, 6 bases at V and 7 bases at J, with 19 bases in the middle. Germline CDR1 MDHEN, CDR2 SYDVKM. The CDR3 extends over 14 amino acids. The CDR3 DNA reads as TGTGCCAGCAGCTGGACAGCCAAGGGAAGGGAGCAGTACTTC. It encodes CASSWTAKGREQYF.

J is TRBJ1-2 and V is TRBV2, with D perhaps TRBD1 (6 bases). Germline V gives CDR1 SNHLY, CDR2 FYNNEI. V lost 4 bases, J lost 5 bases, and 14 bases lay in between. The CDR3 covers 14 residues. In DNA, the CDR3 is TGTGCCAGCAGTGTGGGGGCCGGAAGTTATGGCTACACCTTC. Amino acids: CASSVGAGSYGYTF. The full variable domain, with the rest looked up from reference TRBV2 and TRBJ1-2, is EPEVTQTPSHQVTQMGQEVILRCVPISNHLYFYWYRQILGQKVEFLVSFYNNEISEKSEIFDDQFSVERPDGSNFTLKIRSTKLEDSAMYFCASSVGAGSYGYTFGSGTRLTVV.

This rearrangement joins TRBV28 to TRBJ2-3, with a tentative D call TRBD2 (6 bases). This CDR3 region has 16 residues. Germline assignment: CDR1 MDHEN and CDR2 SYDVKM. V was clipped by 5 bases and J by 0 bases, with 15 bases between them. The CDR3 nucleotides are TGTGCCAGCAGTCCTCATCGCGGGATAAGCACAGATACGCAGTATTTT. It yields the protein CASSPHRGISTDTQYF.

The chain couples TRBV2 to TRBJ2-7; tentatively, D is TRBD2 (5 bases). V was trimmed by 4 bases and J by 2 bases, leaving 21 bases between them. Germline V CDR1 and CDR2: SNHLY, FYNNEI. This CDR3 has 17 amino acids. The CDR3 sequence is CASSVDGFSGLPYEQYF. The CDR3 DNA follows: TGTGCCAGCAGTGTAGATGGTTTTTCTGGACTCCCCTACGAGCAGTACTTC.

This chain uses TRBV7-9 with TRBJ2-7, with no clear D. This CDR3 has 14 residues. Deletions cut 2 bases from V and 3 bases from J, with 11 bases between. Germline CDR1 and CDR2: SEHNR and FQNEAQ (reference sequence). This CDR3 reads CASSLRPGNYEQYF. The CDR3 nucleotides read TGTGCCAGCAGCTTAAGGCCGGGTAACTACGAGCAGTACTTC.

The rearrangement joins TRBV9 to TRBJ2-7; 9 bases match TRBD1. V shed 3 bases, J shed 0 bases, and the junction held 4 bases outside the gene matches. Looked up from germline, CDR1 is SGDLS and CDR2 is YYNGEE. The CDR3 has 15 amino acids. The chain's CDR3 is CASSETGGSSYEQYF. The CDR3, as DNA: TGTGCCAGCAGCGAGACAGGGGGAAGCTCCTACGAGCAGTACTTC. The entire variable domain, with the rest obtained from reference TRBV9 and TRBJ2-7, is as follows: DSGVTQTPKHLITATGQRVTLRCSPRSGDLSVYWYQQSLDQGLQFLIQYYNGEERAKGNILERFSAQQFPDLHSELNLSSLELGDSALYFCASSETGGSSYEQYFGPGTRLTVT.

The chain has TRBV5-1 and TRBJ2-1; 10 positions match TRBD2. Germline V gives CDR1 SGHRS, CDR2 YFSETQ. The length of the CDR3 is 13 residues. V gave up 7 bases and J gave up 7 bases; unmatched junction bases: 5. The CDR3 loop reads CASRLAGLNEQFF. The CDR3 bases are TGCGCCAGCCGACTAGCGGGCTTGAATGAGCAGTTCTTC.

The chain uses TRBV9 and TRBJ2-3, with 7 nucleotides matching TRBD1. The CDR3 runs to 15 residues. Germline values: CDR1 SGDLS, CDR2 YYNGEE. With 6 bases clipped from V and 4 bases from J, the junction kept 11 bases outside the gene matches. Here the CDR3 DNA reads TGTGCCAGCACTTACCCAGGGGGTGAGTCAGATACGCAGTATTTT. Its protein is CASTYPGGESDTQYF.

The chain couples TRBV27 to TRBJ1-6, with D possibly being TRBD1 (5 bases). Trimming took off 0 bases at V and 9 bases at J, with 12 bases between the two ends. Germline assignment: CDR1 MNHEY and CDR2 SMNVEV (reference sequence). The CDR3 has 15 residues. CDR3 nucleotides: TGTGCCAGCAGTTTATCCCCGGGAGGGACTTCACCCCTCCACTTT. This gives the protein CASSLSPGGTSPLHF.

This clone was counted between two and nine times. The CDR3 loop is CASGGQGGNTDTQYF. CDR3 nucleotides: TGTGCCAGCGGGGGACAGGGGGGGAACACAGATACGCAGTATTTT. The rearrangement uses TRBV2 and TRBJ2-3, with TRBD1 matching 11 bases. Germline trimming cut 8 bases from V and 2 bases from J; bases unmatched to any gene: 6. The germline V gene has CDR1 SNHLY and CDR2 FYNNEI. The length of the CDR3 is 15 residues.

This clone is a singleton in its sample. V is TRBV27 and J is TRBJ2-7, with a tentative D call TRBD1 (6 bases). CDR1 and CDR2 from the germline V gene are MNHEY and SMNVEV (reference sequence). The CDR3 sequence is 17 residues long. Trimming cost V 6 bases and J 0 bases, with 21 bases left between them. In DNA, the CDR3 is TGTGCCAGCAGCATGGGGTTAACAGGGATTACCTCCTACGAGCAGTACTTC. Residues: CASSMGLTGITSYEQYF.

The genes are TRBV18 and TRBJ2-7; 11 nucleotides match TRBD2. The ends lost 5 bases at V and 2 bases at J; junction bases unmatched: 8. The germline V gene encodes CDR1 KGHSH and CDR2 LQKENI. CDR3 length: 16 amino acids. CDR3 residues: CASSTGTSGSPYEQYF. As DNA, the CDR3 is TGTGCCAGCTCAACTGGGACTAGCGGTAGTCCCTACGAGCAGTACTTC.

The J gene is TRBJ2-7, the V gene TRBV6-5; 10 positions match TRBD2. Trimming took 6 bases from V and 2 from J; bases not matched to a gene: 7. Germline V CDR1 and CDR2: MNHEY, SVGAGI. The CDR3 is 15 residues long. The CDR3 nucleotides read TGTGCCAGCAGGCCAGGGACTAGCGAGGCCTACGAGCAGTACTTC. This sequence encodes CASRPGTSEAYEQYF.

This clone was detected once. The gene calls are TRBV28 and TRBJ2-1, with 12 bases lining up with TRBD2. Unmatched junction bases numbered 10, after V lost 4 bases and J lost 9 bases. The V gene's germline CDR1 is MDHEN and CDR2 SYDVKM. This CDR3 contains 16 residues. In DNA form, the CDR3 reads TGTGCCAGCAGTTCGCCGGGACTAGCGGGTTCGGGTGAGCAGTTCTTC. Protein sequence: CASSSPGLAGSGEQFF.

The CDR3 reads CASSLAPGRGFTDTQYF. As DNA, the CDR3 is TGTGCCAGCAGTTTAGCTCCGGGCAGGGGATTCACAGATACGCAGTATTTT. The chain carries TRBV28 and TRBJ2-3, with D possibly TRBD1 on 6 matching bases. V lost 2 bases, J lost 2 bases, and 17 bases lay in between. The germline V gene encodes CDR1 MDHEN and CDR2 SYDVKM. The CDR3 has 17 amino acids.

The rearrangement links TRBV9 to TRBJ2-3; maybe TRBD2 (6 bases). Trimming removed 1 base at V and 4 bases at J, with 7 bases between. In germline, CDR1 is SGDLS, CDR2 YYNGEE. This CDR3 is 13 amino acids long. Written as DNA, the CDR3 is TGTGCCAGCAGCGTAACGGGGGCAGATACGCAGTATTTT. Translating it yields CASSVTGADTQYF.

The gene calls are TRBV7-2 and TRBJ2-1; D not certain. V was pared by 5 bases and J by 12 bases, with 17 bases between. Germline values: CDR1 SGHTA, CDR2 FQGNSA. The CDR3 extends over 13 amino acids. The DNA for the CDR3 is TGTGCCAGCAGCCCCACACCGTCAATTGTGCAGTTCTTC. Amino acid sequence: CASSPTPSIVQFF.